The 21 T cell receptor beta chains given below trace back to one sample, sequenced in a study of blood T cell repertoires in COVID-19. The repertoire was sequenced with immunoSEQ multiplex PCR; TCRdb's copy has only in-frame clones and lacks some. Of about 190,000 clones detected, about 88% appear once; the ten largest clones hold 2.5% to 3%. Sequences were obtained from peripheral blood. These receptors came from a man aged 35 to 55 with active or convalescent COVID-19.

This chain uses TRBV4-2 with TRBJ2-1; D perhaps matches TRBD1 (5 bases). The V gene's germline CDR1 is LGHNA and CDR2 YNFKEQ. This CDR3 has 12 residues. V lost 0 bases to trimming and J lost 10 bases, with 7 bases between them. In DNA, the CDR3 is TGTGCCAGCAGCCAAGAAAGACAGGAGCAGTTCTTC. It specifies CASSQERQEQFF.

The chain couples TRBV12-5 to TRBJ2-5; 11 positions match TRBD2. CDR1 is LGHNT and CDR2 is FRNRAP in the germline V gene. This CDR3 is 17 amino acids long. V lost 4 bases to trimming and J lost 11 bases; unmatched junction nucleotides: 18. CDR3 sequence (DNA): TGTGCTAGTGGTTCGCCCCTCACTAGCGGGGGACCGGGGGAACAGTACTTC. Its protein is CASGSPLTSGGPGEQYF.

The chain joins TRBV7-2 to TRBJ2-7; maybe TRBD1 (5 bases). The CDR3 totals 15 residues. The V gene's germline CDR1 is SGHTA and CDR2 FQGNSA. V lost 0 bases, J lost 3 bases, and 12 bases lay in between. The CDR3: CASSLASTGFYEQYF. The CDR3 region has the DNA TGTGCCAGCAGCTTAGCGAGTACAGGATTCTACGAGCAGTACTTC.

A single count supports this clone. V gene TRBV12-3 or TRBV12-4 combines with J gene TRBJ2-1, with 9 nucleotides matching TRBD2. The V and J ends lost 6 bases and 8 bases, in that order; junction bases with no gene match: 5. The CDR3 has 13 amino acids. This CDR3 is CASRRGGLDEQFF. The CDR3 coding sequence is TGTGCCAGCAGGCGGGGGGGCCTCGATGAGCAGTTCTTC.

The V and J genes are TRBV28 and TRBJ2-1; TRBD1 matches at 10 bases. V trimming: 6 bases; J trimming: 8 bases; junction bases outside the gene matches: 7. Germline lookup yields CDR1 MDHEN and CDR2 SYDVKM. The CDR3 extends over 14 amino acids. The CDR3 sequence: CASRRQGAVDEQFF. The CDR3 DNA follows: TGTGCCAGCAGACGACAGGGGGCGGTAGATGAGCAGTTCTTC.

The chain combines TRBV9 with TRBJ2-6; D gene uncertain. The CDR3 is 18 amino acids. Germline V gene sequence: CDR1 SGDLS, CDR2 YYNGEE. Trimming took 1 base from V and 1 from J, leaving 15 bases between them. CDR3 amino acids: CASSVTPSPSSGANVLTF. The CDR3 region has the DNA TGTGCCAGCAGCGTAACCCCCTCCCCGAGTTCTGGGGCCAACGTCCTGACTTTC.

This chain links TRBV28 with TRBJ2-2, with 8 bases lining up with TRBD1. The V and J ends lost 6 bases and 7 bases, in that order; junction bases with no gene match: 7. Germline loops: CDR1 MDHEN, CDR2 SYDVKM. The CDR3 totals 14 residues. CDR3 sequence reads: CASRPDRGGGELFF. CDR3 bases: TGTGCCAGCAGGCCTGACAGGGGTGGCGGGGAGCTGTTTTTT.

The chain employs TRBV30 and TRBJ2-5; possible D gene TRBD2, 6 bases. CDR3 length: 16 amino acids. Trimming pared 3 bases from V and 2 bases from J, leaving 19 bases between. CDR1 and CDR2 (germline): GTSNPN, SVGIG (reference sequence). CDR3 sequence: CAWSAGWTDPQETQYF. The DNA of the CDR3 is TGTGCCTGGAGCGCGGGGTGGACCGACCCTCAAGAGACCCAGTACTTC.

CDR3: CASSQKPGTSGNIQYF. The CDR3 bases are TGTGCCAGCAGCCAGAAACCCGGGACTAGCGGAAACATTCAGTACTTC. The chain carries TRBV7-3 and TRBJ2-4; 11 nucleotides line up with TRBD2. In germline, CDR1 is SGHTA, CDR2 FQGTGA. After removal of 5 bases from V and 6 bases from J, the junction contained 9 bases not matched to a gene. There are 16 residues in the CDR3.

The rearrangement links TRBV11-1 to TRBJ2-1; 7 nucleotides agree with TRBD2. Germline assignment: CDR1 SGHAT and CDR2 FQDESV (reference sequence). Trimming at V came to 1 base and at J to 4 bases, leaving 7 bases not matched to a gene. There are 16 residues in the CDR3. CDR3 amino acids: CASSLERGRLYNEQFF. CDR3 DNA sequence: TGTGCCAGCAGCTTAGAGCGGGGTCGACTTTACAATGAGCAGTTCTTC.

The V gene is TRBV28, the J gene TRBJ1-3; tentatively, D is TRBD1 (6 bases). The CDR3 is 15 amino acids. From germline, CDR1 is MDHEN and CDR2 SYDVKM. The ends were cut back, 6 bases at V and 4 bases at J, with 16 bases in the middle. The CDR3 DNA is TGTGCCAGCAGGCCCTTTACAGGGTCCGGAAACACCATATATTTT. It is translated as CASRPFTGSGNTIYF.

The chain couples TRBV19 to TRBJ1-6; no definite D call. The CDR3 covers 16 residues. V was trimmed by 5 bases and J by 3 bases, leaving 14 bases between them. Germline loops: CDR1 LNHDA, CDR2 SQIVND (reference sequence). CDR3 region: CASSGPSGIYNSPLHF. The CDR3 DNA is TGTGCCAGTAGTGGCCCAAGCGGAATCTATAATTCACCCCTCCACTTT.

In its sample, this clone was seen once. The chain has TRBV12-3 or TRBV12-4 and TRBJ1-2; unclear D gene. This CDR3 contains 12 residues. Trimming left V 1 base short and J 8 bases short, with 8 bases between. The CDR3 region has the DNA TGTGCCAGCAGTTTAGGTGGGCGAGGCTACACCTTC. The encoded protein is CASSLGGRGYTF.

The CDR3 protein is CASRPSGGAGEQFF. The CDR3 nucleotides read TGTGCCAGCAGGCCTAGCGGGGGGGCAGGAGAGCAGTTCTTC. The V gene is TRBV28, the J gene TRBJ2-1; TRBD2 matches at 12 bases. This CDR3 comprises 14 residues. Germline V gives CDR1 MDHEN, CDR2 SYDVKM. J gave up 10 bases and V 6 bases, and 7 bases lay outside the gene matches.

The chain combines TRBV10-3 with TRBJ2-7; 7 bases match TRBD2. This CDR3 has 15 residues. Germline lookup yields CDR1 ENHRY and CDR2 SYGVKD. V lost 0 bases, J lost 0 bases, and 2 bases stayed unmatched. As DNA, the CDR3 is TGTGCCATCAGTGAGTCGAGCGGGGACTCCTACGAGCAGTACTTC. Protein product: CAISESSGDSYEQYF.

As regards this clone: Compared with germline, one end of the junction differs, possibly owing to a read error. V gene TRBV5-8 combines with J gene TRBJ2-7, with D perhaps TRBD1 (8 bases). CDR1 SGHTS and CDR2 YDEGEE come from the germline V gene. The CDR3 extends over 13 amino acids. CDR3 sequence (DNA): TGTGCCAGCAGCCCAAGGGGGGGGACAGGTACGGACTTC. Its translation is CASSPRGGTGTDF.

V is TRBV20-1 and J is TRBJ2-7, with D possibly being TRBD1 (6 bases). Trimming removed 7 bases at V and 7 bases at J, with 14 bases between. Germline V gene lookup returns CDR1 DFQATT and CDR2 SNEGSKA (reference sequence). The CDR3 extends over 11 amino acids. The CDR3 protein is CSVSQGREQYF. The CDR3 DNA reads as TGCAGTGTCAGTCAGGGGAGAGAGCAGTACTTC.

The V call is TRBV6-5, the J call TRBJ1-4; perhaps TRBD1 as D (5 bases). Trimming shortened V by 6 bases and J by 5 bases, and 13 bases separated the two germline ends. The CDR3 consists of 14 residues. Germline loops: CDR1 MNHEY, CDR2 SVGAGI. The chain's CDR3 is CASRSGTDNEKLFF. DNA of the CDR3: TGTGCCAGCAGAAGCGGGACGGACAATGAAAAACTGTTTTTT.

The chain combines TRBV15 with TRBJ2-2, with D possibly matching TRBD1 (6 bases). CDR3 length equals 17 residues. Between the trimmed V and J ends, which lost 0 bases and 8 bases, there was a span of 19 bases. Germline CDR1 LNHNV, CDR2 YYDKDF (reference sequence). CDR3 protein: CATSRDPQGLSPGELFF. The DNA for the CDR3 is TGTGCCACCAGCAGAGATCCTCAGGGGTTGTCCCCGGGGGAGCTGTTTTTT.

This chain connects TRBV5-6 to TRBJ2-1, with D possibly matching TRBD2 (5 bases). V was clipped by 5 bases and J by 6 bases, with 12 bases between them. This CDR3 is built from 13 residues. From germline, CDR1 is SGHDT and CDR2 YYEEEE. The CDR3 DNA reads as TGTGCCAGCAGTAAGGGAGCTATCAATGAGCAGTTCTTC. Encoded protein: CASSKGAINEQFF.

CDR3: CATSREASGGTDTQYF. The CDR3 bases are TGTGCCACCAGCAGAGAGGCTAGCGGGGGTACAGATACGCAGTATTTT. This chain joins TRBV15 and TRBJ2-3; 10 bases match TRBD2. The CDR3 has 16 amino acids. J gave up 3 bases and V 0 bases, and 3 bases lay outside the gene matches. The germline V gene encodes CDR1 LNHNV and CDR2 YYDKDF (reference sequence). Full variable domain (remainder filled in from reference TRBV15 and TRBJ2-3): DAMVIQNPRYQVTQFGKPVTLSCSQTLNHNVMYWYQQKSSQAPKLLFHYYDKDFNNEADTPDNFQSRRPNTSFCFLDIRSPGLGDTAMYLCATSREASGGTDTQYFGPGTRLTVL.